This is a list of T cell receptor beta chains from one sample in a study of shared clonotypes between healthy human individuals. Clones were sequenced by immunoSEQ multiplex PCR, and TCRdb holds only the in-frame ones, with some missing. Counted here are about 2.3 million clones, around 93% occurring once; the ten biggest clones make up approximately 0.39%. The sample comprised naive CD4+ T cells from PBMCs. The source is a man younger than 30 in good health. Some clones in this sample may be carry-over from other donors' samples. CDR3s include the opening cysteine and the closing phenylalanine or tryptophan.

J,V,length,CDR3
TRBJ1-1,TRBV7-3,14,CASSLAAMNTEAFF
TRBJ2-7,TRBV27,13,CASRTSGRYEQYF
TRBJ1-4,TRBV7-6,16,CASSPDPRGTNEKLFF
TRBJ1-5,TRBV2,14,CASGDRVGNQPQHF
TRBJ2-2,TRBV6-6,14,CASSLTDKSGELFF
TRBJ1-1,TRBV5-4,14,CASSFGGLNTEAFF
TRBJ2-7,TRBV30,15,CAWRGTSGSFHEQYF
TRBJ2-3,TRBV10-1,15,CASSDLQGNTDTQYF
TRBJ2-3,TRBV7-2,15,CASSLGPSGIDTQYF
TRBJ2-2,TRBV9,15,CASSVGGPGAGELFF
TRBJ1-2,TRBV2,15,CTTPPAKTVPYGYTF
TRBJ1-5,TRBV28,16,CASSPGPPRSNQPQHF
TRBJ1-2,TRBV6-6,13,CASSQTGSYGYTF
TRBJ2-7,TRBV27,11,CASSNRFEQYF
TRBJ2-1,TRBV11-2,19,CASSSQLAGVTGSYNEQFF
TRBJ1-5,TRBV19,16,CASSVFPWTGDQPQHF
TRBJ2-3,TRBV2,15,CASSADPTGTDTQYF
TRBJ2-1,TRBV28,16,CASTATGQGIYNEQFF
TRBJ1-1,TRBV6-6,11,CASSYRFEAFF
TRBJ2-4,TRBV27,14,CASSPLGVKNIQYF
TRBJ2-2,TRBV28,18,CASTPMWAGGGDTGELFF
TRBJ2-1,TRBV5-4,16,CASSHSGRSLGDEQFF
TRBJ2-3,TRBV28,14,CASSWGATPDTQYF
TRBJ2-1,TRBV7-6,14,CASSLILKGDEQFF
TRBJ1-4,TRBV11-1,14,CASSFGTGDEKLFF
TRBJ1-4,TRBV30,14,CAWTGSTVNEKLFF
TRBJ2-1,TRBV30,15,CAWSVRSTIANEQFF
TRBJ1-2,TRBV5-1,15,CASSLGQGTVGGYTF
TRBJ2-3,TRBV7-8,15,CASSLVLVGTDTQYF
TRBJ2-5,TRBV29-1,16,CSVSLLSFGTPETQYF
TRBJ1-4,TRBV2,16,CASSRDKYSEVEKLFF
TRBJ2-7,TRBV11-2,17,CASSLELAAGSSYEQYF
TRBJ1-1,TRBV28,13,CASRRTGGNQAFF
TRBJ2-6,TRBV19,18,CASSMAASRGSGANVLTF
TRBJ2-1,TRBV6-6,13,CASSTLMGGEQFF
TRBJ1-2,TRBV13,15,CASSPDRQGMRGYTF
TRBJ2-1,TRBV15,22,CATSRSSDVTSGRESSYNEQFF
TRBJ2-7,TRBV11-2,15,CASSLRGLISYEQYF
TRBJ2-7,TRBV18,11,CASSAAYEQYF
TRBJ2-6,TRBV18,19,CASSPPFFRGVAGANVLTF
TRBJ2-1,TRBV28,15,CASSLAGTGYNEQFF
TRBJ1-5,TRBV19,16,CASSIGTGRGNQPQHF
TRBJ2-1,TRBV18,15,CASSPLAGTINEQFF
TRBJ2-7,TRBV19,14,CASSTPGQTYEQYF
TRBJ2-3,TRBV6-6,15,CASRLDWEGTDTQYF
TRBJ2-2,TRBV5-6,13,CASSFLRFGELFF
TRBJ2-1,TRBV2,10,CASRNNEQFF
TRBJ1-5,TRBV28,15,CASSTGRYSNQPQHF
TRBJ1-1,TRBV18,13,CASSLTVNTEAFF
TRBJ1-4,TRBV7-2,15,CASSSHRTLKGELFF
TRBJ2-1,TRBV5-4,14,CASSPWAGANEQFF
TRBJ2-2,TRBV4-3,14,CASSQARRTGELFF
TRBJ2-7,TRBV27,14,CASSYGTGAYEQYF
TRBJ1-5,TRBV28,14,CASSFAGGGKPQHF
TRBJ1-2,TRBV10-3,13,CAISGLGEGGYTF
TRBJ2-2,TRBV9,14,CASSPRGFDGELFF
TRBJ1-2,TRBV4-1,13,CASSQGGTYGYTF
TRBJ2-1,TRBV7-9,19,CASSFSLSTGPSSYNEQFF
TRBJ2-4,TRBV4-2,17,CASSPSAGALAKNIQYF